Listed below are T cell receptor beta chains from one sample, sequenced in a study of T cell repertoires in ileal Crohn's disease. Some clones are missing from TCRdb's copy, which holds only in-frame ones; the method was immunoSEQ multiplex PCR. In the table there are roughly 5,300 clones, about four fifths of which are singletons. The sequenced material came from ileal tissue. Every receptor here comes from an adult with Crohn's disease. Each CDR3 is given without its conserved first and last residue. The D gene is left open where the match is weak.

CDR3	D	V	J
ASSSYTRTEAF	NA	TRBV7-2	TRBJ1-1
ASSWQGGYGYT	NA	TRBV27	TRBJ1-2
ASSPAMNTEAF	NA	TRBV18	TRBJ1-1
ARSLTPGQEDGYT	TRBD1	TRBV5-3	TRBJ1-2
ASSHGAERTDTQY	NA	TRBV27	TRBJ2-3
ASSPMRAGGAGANVLT	TRBD1	TRBV19	TRBJ2-6
AWRKTGEVRGELF	TRBD1	TRBV30	TRBJ2-2
AWSPQGHSNQPQH	NA	TRBV30	TRBJ1-5
ASRGRGVSLGPYEQY	NA	TRBV25-1	TRBJ2-7
ASSLSGVSGYT	NA	TRBV7-9	TRBJ1-2
ATSRTQRSGANVLT	NA	TRBV15	TRBJ2-6
ASSSRGAAYEQY	NA	TRBV11-2	TRBJ2-7
ASSLQYSNQPQH	NA	TRBV5-5	TRBJ1-5
ASSQAHQDGIYEQY	NA	TRBV4-1	TRBJ2-7
ASSPQGASTDTQY	TRBD1	TRBV18	TRBJ2-3
ASSGQGEVSEKLF	NA	TRBV5-6	TRBJ1-4